This entry is about one T cell receptor (beta chain). The antigen it recognizes is unknown. A much bigger clone sits one base away, suggesting this may be a read error. Lacking the conserved final phenylalanine or tryptophan, this CDR3 likely reflects a read error. TCRdb names Illumina Genome Analyzer IIx as the instrument used. The public reads were reprocessed in TCRdb via fastp at Q25 and MiXCR, keeping in-frame beta chains. Rows merge per CDR3 protein into single entries with the most common DNA and genes. This sample has about 15,000 distinct CDR3 sequences in its table, and roughly a third of those were observed once. Roughly 16% of the sample is taken by the ten largest. Trimmed from V: 2 bases; trimmed from J: 2 bases; junction bases lacking a gene match: 4. For CDR1 and CDR2, the germline V gene lists LGHNA and YSLEER. The CDR3 totals 16 residues, both ends included. Only CDR3 DNA remains: 48 bases, in frame from the first base.

These data belong to a study (dated by TCRdb to between 2011 and 2013). The receptor chain draws on TRBV4-3 and TRBJ2-2; the central 8 bases match TRBD1. The specimen was blood. The sequence came from a human donor. The nucleotide sequence is TGCGCCAGCAGCCAACGGTCAGGGGGCAACACCGGGGAGCTGTTTTTA. This gives the protein CASSQRSGGNTGELFL.